This T cell receptor (beta chain) was recovered during a study of graft-versus-host responses after intestinal transplantation. For the study at large: All recipients were given anti-thymocyte globulin induction, and tacrolimus and steroids were then administered for three to four years. Study outcomes and limitations: Recipient marrow showed GvH clones, some seen first in ileum or blood. Early post-transplant HvG declines were associated with peak circulating GvH clone levels. Clonal ratios of graft-versus-host to host-versus-graft in allografts were high for patients exhibiting graft-donor T cell macrochimerism.

Turning to this clone: Antigen unknown.

V was cut by 0 bases and J by 1 base, with 7 bases left in between. Germline V gives CDR1 SGHNT, CDR2 YENEEA. The CDR3 extends over 14 amino acids. Only in-frame clones appear in the TCRdb table, and some are missing; sequencing was by immunoSEQ multiplex PCR. The repertoire includes about 130,000 clones, around 90% of them detected once, and about 0.18% sits in the top ten. This TCR derives from a human donor who received an intestinal transplant. The material sequenced was unstimulated CD4+ T cells sorted from spleen or lymph node cells, taken before intestinal transplant. The gene calls are TRBV11-3 and TRBJ2-7; weak D call: TRBD1 (5 bases). This chain's CDR3 is CASSLDRASYEQYF. CDR3 nucleotide sequence: TGTGCCAGCAGCTTAGACAGGGCTTCCTACGAGCAGTACTTC.